This is a list of T cell receptor beta chains from one sample in a study of T cells in localized non-small cell lung cancer. Method: immunoSEQ multiplex PCR; TCRdb's copy keeps in-frame clones and lacks some. The table shows tens of thousands of clones, with about four fifths occurring only once. This material consisted of peripheral blood, taken before any cancer treatment. All receptors come from a female donor of 60 years or more with stage I lung adenocarcinoma. The CDR3 runs from the conserved cysteine through the conserved F or W. A D gene is named only where the DNA matches it firmly. The size field is filled for only some rows; it gives once, few, many or a size class.

abundance: NA; j_gene: TRBJ2-7; v_gene: TRBV7-6; d_gene: NA; CDR3nt: TGTGCCAGCAGCCTATCAATTATCCGGGAGCAGTACTTC; CDR3aa: CASSLSIIREQYF
abundance: NA; j_gene: TRBJ1-4; v_gene: TRBV4-1; d_gene: NA; CDR3nt: TGCGCCAGCAGCAGTTTATGGGGTGAAAAACTGTTTTTT; CDR3aa: CASSSLWGEKLFF
abundance: NA; j_gene: TRBJ1-2; v_gene: TRBV27; d_gene: TRBD1; CDR3nt: TGTGCCAGCACTCCCCAGGGGGCAGGTAGCTATGGCTACACCTTC; CDR3aa: CASTPQGAGSYGYTF
abundance: once; j_gene: TRBJ1-5; v_gene: TRBV6-6; d_gene: NA; CDR3nt: TGTGCCAGCAGTCGGGACAACAGCAATCAGCCCCAGCATTTT; CDR3aa: CASSRDNSNQPQHF
abundance: few; j_gene: TRBJ1-1; v_gene: TRBV5-4; d_gene: NA; CDR3nt: TGTGCCACCACGGTGGGGCTGAACACTGAAGCTTTCTTT; CDR3aa: CATTVGLNTEAFF
abundance: once; j_gene: TRBJ2-7; v_gene: TRBV6-5; d_gene: NA; CDR3nt: TGTGCCAGCAGTTTGAGAGGGGAGCCCTACGAGCAGTACTTC; CDR3aa: CASSLRGEPYEQYF
abundance: NA; j_gene: TRBJ2-2; v_gene: TRBV5-4; d_gene: TRBD2; CDR3nt: TGTGCCAGCTATCTAGCGGGGGTTAGCGGGGAGCTGTTTTTT; CDR3aa: CASYLAGVSGELFF
abundance: NA; j_gene: TRBJ2-7; v_gene: TRBV12-5; d_gene: TRBD1; CDR3nt: TGTGCTAGTGGTTTGGTACAGGGGGCAACCTACGAGCAGTACTTC; CDR3aa: CASGLVQGATYEQYF
abundance: NA; j_gene: TRBJ1-5; v_gene: TRBV5-1; d_gene: NA; CDR3nt: TGCGCCAGCAGCTTGAGGGGGGGTAAAGGACGTAGCAATCAGCCCCAGCATTTT; CDR3aa: CASSLRGGKGRSNQPQHF
abundance: NA; j_gene: TRBJ2-5; v_gene: TRBV7-9; d_gene: TRBD2; CDR3nt: TGTGCCAGCAGCGTCAGACTAGCGGGAGTGAGAGAGACCCAGTACTTC; CDR3aa: CASSVRLAGVRETQYF
abundance: NA; j_gene: TRBJ2-1; v_gene: TRBV5-1; d_gene: NA; CDR3nt: TGCGCCAGCAGCTTGGAATTCGGCGGCAATGAGCAGTTCTTC; CDR3aa: CASSLEFGGNEQFF
abundance: few; j_gene: TRBJ2-2; v_gene: TRBV7-7; d_gene: NA; CDR3nt: TGTGCTAGCAGCTTAGCAGGGTTGAACACCGGGGAGCTGTTTTTT; CDR3aa: CASSLAGLNTGELFF
abundance: NA; j_gene: TRBJ2-2; v_gene: TRBV9; d_gene: NA; CDR3nt: TGTGCCAGCAGCGTGACGCCAGGAACCGGGGAGCTGTTTTTT; CDR3aa: CASSVTPGTGELFF
abundance: NA; j_gene: TRBJ2-2; v_gene: TRBV2; d_gene: NA; CDR3nt: TGTGCCAGCAGTCCCGAGGGGAGGTCCACCGGGGAGCTGTTTTTT; CDR3aa: CASSPEGRSTGELFF
abundance: NA; j_gene: TRBJ2-7; v_gene: TRBV5-1; d_gene: NA; CDR3nt: TGCGCCAGCAGCTTGGAAAGCCTGACTAGCTCCTACGAGCAGTACTTC; CDR3aa: CASSLESLTSSYEQYF
abundance: NA; j_gene: TRBJ1-6; v_gene: TRBV7-8; d_gene: NA; CDR3nt: TGTGCCAGCAGCTCGACAAGTATGAATTCACCCCTCCACTTT; CDR3aa: CASSSTSMNSPLHF
abundance: NA; j_gene: TRBJ1-1; v_gene: TRBV5-7; d_gene: NA; CDR3nt: TGTGCCAGCAGCTTGGTGAGGGCCGGGGATTCTGAAGCTTTCTTT; CDR3aa: CASSLVRAGDSEAFF
abundance: NA; j_gene: TRBJ1-2; v_gene: TRBV29-1; d_gene: NA; CDR3nt: TGCAGCGTTGAAAGTCGACGGCAGACTAACTATGGCTACACCTTC; CDR3aa: CSVESRRQTNYGYTF
abundance: NA; j_gene: TRBJ2-7; v_gene: TRBV6-4; d_gene: NA; CDR3nt: TGTGCCAGCAGTGAACGTTTTGCGGAGGCCGGCTACGAGCAGTACTTC; CDR3aa: CASSERFAEAGYEQYF
abundance: NA; j_gene: TRBJ1-5; v_gene: TRBV6-5; d_gene: NA; CDR3nt: TGTGCCAGCAGCCTCTACAGGAGCAGCAATCAGCCCCAGCATTTT; CDR3aa: CASSLYRSSNQPQHF
abundance: NA; j_gene: TRBJ1-1; v_gene: TRBV18; d_gene: NA; CDR3nt: TGTGCCAGCTACAAGTCCTTGAACACTGAAGCTTTCTTT; CDR3aa: CASYKSLNTEAFF
abundance: NA; j_gene: TRBJ1-2; v_gene: TRBV5-4; d_gene: NA; CDR3nt: TGTGCCAGCAGCTTGGACAGCCGAGGCTACACCTTC; CDR3aa: CASSLDSRGYTF
abundance: NA; j_gene: TRBJ2-1; v_gene: TRBV27; d_gene: NA; CDR3nt: TGTGCCAGCAGCCCCTTAGGCGAGAGCAATGAGCAGTTCTTC; CDR3aa: CASSPLGESNEQFF
abundance: NA; j_gene: TRBJ2-1; v_gene: TRBV10-3; d_gene: NA; CDR3nt: TGTGCCATCAGTGACGGGAGCGGTGGTTTTGAGCAGTTCTTC; CDR3aa: CAISDGSGGFEQFF
abundance: NA; j_gene: TRBJ2-5; v_gene: TRBV2; d_gene: TRBD2; CDR3nt: TGTGCCAGCAGTGAAAGGACTAGCTTTCAGACCCAGTACTTC; CDR3aa: CASSERTSFQTQYF
abundance: NA; j_gene: TRBJ2-2; v_gene: TRBV27; d_gene: NA; CDR3nt: TGTGCCAGCAGTTCCCTGTTGACTAGCGGGGAGCTGTTTTTT; CDR3aa: CASSSLLTSGELFF
abundance: few; j_gene: TRBJ1-2; v_gene: TRBV6-5; d_gene: NA; CDR3nt: TGTGCCAGCAGTCACCGGGACGGCTATGGCTACACCTTC; CDR3aa: CASSHRDGYGYTF
abundance: NA; j_gene: TRBJ1-6; v_gene: TRBV6-5; d_gene: NA; CDR3nt: TGTGCCAGCAGTTACGGTGTCAGCCAACCCCTCCACTTT; CDR3aa: CASSYGVSQPLHF
abundance: NA; j_gene: TRBJ1-3; v_gene: TRBV15; d_gene: NA; CDR3nt: TGTGCCACCAGCAGGGTGGGCGCTGGAAACACCATATATTTT; CDR3aa: CATSRVGAGNTIYF
abundance: once; j_gene: TRBJ2-7; v_gene: TRBV29-1; d_gene: NA; CDR3nt: TGCAGCGTTCGATTAGGGAGCTCCTACGAGCAGTACTTC; CDR3aa: CSVRLGSSYEQYF
abundance: NA; j_gene: TRBJ1-2; v_gene: TRBV5-1; d_gene: TRBD1; CDR3nt: TGCGCCAGCAGCTTCTTACCAGGGGGCGCTTTAGGATACTATGGCTACACCTTC; CDR3aa: CASSFLPGGALGYYGYTF
abundance: NA; j_gene: TRBJ1-3; v_gene: TRBV6-6; d_gene: NA; CDR3nt: TGTGCCAGCAGTTCCCAAGTATCTGGAAACACCATATATTTT; CDR3aa: CASSSQVSGNTIYF
abundance: few; j_gene: TRBJ1-2; v_gene: TRBV18; d_gene: NA; CDR3nt: TGTGCCAGCTCACCCCAGGGCTCGAGAGGCTACACCTTC; CDR3aa: CASSPQGSRGYTF
abundance: NA; j_gene: TRBJ1-2; v_gene: TRBV7-8; d_gene: NA; CDR3nt: TGTGCCAGCAGCTTAGGGACAGCTAACTATGGCTACACCTTC; CDR3aa: CASSLGTANYGYTF
abundance: NA; j_gene: TRBJ2-7; v_gene: TRBV19; d_gene: TRBD2; CDR3nt: TGTGCCAGTAGTAACCCCGGCGGGGGGGGAAATACCTACGAGCAGTACTTC; CDR3aa: CASSNPGGGGNTYEQYF
abundance: NA; j_gene: TRBJ2-1; v_gene: TRBV15; d_gene: NA; CDR3nt: TGTGCCACCGGGGCTTGGGCAGCCGGCGAAAAGTTCTTC; CDR3aa: CATGAWAAGEKFF
abundance: once; j_gene: TRBJ2-5; v_gene: TRBV6-1; d_gene: NA; CDR3nt: TGTGCCAGCAGTGAACAACTAGCAGTCTTCCAAGAGACCCAGTACTTC; CDR3aa: CASSEQLAVFQETQYF
abundance: NA; j_gene: TRBJ2-3; v_gene: TRBV15; d_gene: TRBD2; CDR3nt: TGTGCCACCAGCATGCTAGCGGGAGTCACAGATACGCAGTATTTT; CDR3aa: CATSMLAGVTDTQYF
abundance: NA; j_gene: TRBJ2-1; v_gene: TRBV29-1; d_gene: TRBD2; CDR3nt: TGCAGCGTTACCAGCGGGAGGGGTTACAATGAGCAGTTCTTC; CDR3aa: CSVTSGRGYNEQFF
abundance: once; j_gene: TRBJ1-4; v_gene: TRBV6-5; d_gene: NA; CDR3nt: TGTGCCAGCAGTTACATCGGACAGCCTAATGAAAAACTGTTTTTT; CDR3aa: CASSYIGQPNEKLFF
abundance: NA; j_gene: TRBJ1-3; v_gene: TRBV5-1; d_gene: NA; CDR3nt: TGCGCCAGCAGCTTAGACAGGACAGGAAACACCATATATTTT; CDR3aa: CASSLDRTGNTIYF
abundance: NA; j_gene: TRBJ2-7; v_gene: TRBV6-5; d_gene: NA; CDR3nt: TGTGCCAGCAGTCCGAACCGGCAGGGCTCCTACGAGCAGTACTTC; CDR3aa: CASSPNRQGSYEQYF
abundance: NA; j_gene: TRBJ1-2; v_gene: TRBV6-5; d_gene: NA; CDR3nt: TGTGCCAGCAGACCGGGACGGAACTATGGCTACACCTTC; CDR3aa: CASRPGRNYGYTF
abundance: NA; j_gene: TRBJ2-7; v_gene: TRBV5-1; d_gene: TRBD1; CDR3nt: TGCGCCAGCACACCGGGACAGGGCTCCTACGAGCAGTACTTC; CDR3aa: CASTPGQGSYEQYF
abundance: few; j_gene: TRBJ1-1; v_gene: TRBV4-1; d_gene: TRBD1; CDR3nt: TGCGCCAGCAGCCAAAGGGGACAGGGTTACACTGAAGCTTTCTTT; CDR3aa: CASSQRGQGYTEAFF
abundance: NA; j_gene: TRBJ1-2; v_gene: TRBV19; d_gene: TRBD1; CDR3nt: TGTGCCAGTAGGGCAGGGGGTTCATATGGCTACACCTTC; CDR3aa: CASRAGGSYGYTF
abundance: NA; j_gene: TRBJ1-1; v_gene: TRBV6-5; d_gene: TRBD1; CDR3nt: TGTGCCAGCAGCGGGACAGAGAACACTGAAGCTTTCTTT; CDR3aa: CASSGTENTEAFF
abundance: once; j_gene: TRBJ1-6; v_gene: TRBV9; d_gene: NA; CDR3nt: TGTGCCAGCAGCGTAGCCCCCCTGTCCGTCGGAGGGTCACCCCTCCACTTT; CDR3aa: CASSVAPLSVGGSPLHF
abundance: NA; j_gene: TRBJ2-2; v_gene: TRBV11-3; d_gene: TRBD2; CDR3nt: TGTGCCAGCAGCTTAGATGCCCGGGAGGTTCGTCGGACCGGGGAGCTGTTTTTT; CDR3aa: CASSLDAREVRRTGELFF
abundance: NA; j_gene: TRBJ2-3; v_gene: TRBV11-3; d_gene: NA; CDR3nt: TGTGCCAGCAGCTTACGGGTAGGGGCCGATACGCAGTATTTT; CDR3aa: CASSLRVGADTQYF
abundance: NA; j_gene: TRBJ1-1; v_gene: TRBV7-3; d_gene: NA; CDR3nt: TGTGCCAGCAGCCAAGGCCGGGACACTGAAGCTTTCTTT; CDR3aa: CASSQGRDTEAFF
abundance: NA; j_gene: TRBJ1-2; v_gene: TRBV15; d_gene: NA; CDR3nt: TGTGCCACCAGCAGAGAGACGTTTACCTATGGCTACACCTTC; CDR3aa: CATSRETFTYGYTF
abundance: once; j_gene: TRBJ2-5; v_gene: TRBV2; d_gene: TRBD2; CDR3nt: TGTGCCAGCAGCACCGGGACTAGCGAGGAGACCCAGTACTTC; CDR3aa: CASSTGTSEETQYF
abundance: NA; j_gene: TRBJ2-3; v_gene: TRBV28; d_gene: NA; CDR3nt: TGTGCCAGCAGTCCCCGTTTTTCCACAGATACGCAGTATTTT; CDR3aa: CASSPRFSTDTQYF
abundance: NA; j_gene: TRBJ1-2; v_gene: TRBV13; d_gene: TRBD1; CDR3nt: TGTGCCAGCAGCCCGACAACCGGGACAGGGATCTATGGCTACACCTTC; CDR3aa: CASSPTTGTGIYGYTF
abundance: NA; j_gene: TRBJ2-2; v_gene: TRBV21-1; d_gene: NA; CDR3nt: TGTGCCAGCAGCAAAGTGGGGCCAAGGGGCGGGAACACCGGGGAGCTGTTTTTT; CDR3aa: CASSKVGPRGGNTGELFF
abundance: NA; j_gene: TRBJ2-1; v_gene: TRBV7-3; d_gene: TRBD2; CDR3nt: TGTGCCAGCAGCTCGGGGACTAGCGGGATTACGGATGAGCAGTTCTTC; CDR3aa: CASSSGTSGITDEQFF
abundance: NA; j_gene: TRBJ2-3; v_gene: TRBV6-1; d_gene: TRBD2; CDR3nt: TGTGCCAGCACTGAACTAGCGGGCGCCGCTCATACGCAGTATTTT; CDR3aa: CASTELAGAAHTQYF
abundance: NA; j_gene: TRBJ1-5; v_gene: TRBV18; d_gene: NA; CDR3nt: TGTGCCAGCTCACCGGGACTGATGAATAGCAATCAGCCCCAGCATTTT; CDR3aa: CASSPGLMNSNQPQHF